A single sample is the source of the 16 T cell receptor beta chains below, sequenced in a study of blood T cell repertoires in COVID-19. Assay used: immunoSEQ multiplex PCR; TCRdb lists only in-frame clones, some missing. The profile covers tens of thousands of clones, with less than 95% appearing a single time and 4.8% taken by the ten largest. The sequencing sample was made of peripheral blood. The source of these receptors is a human donor in a cohort sampled during active COVID-19.

This rearrangement joins TRBV5-1 to TRBJ2-7; D perhaps matches TRBD2 (5 bases). The CDR3 length is 15 residues. V lost 4 bases to trimming and J lost 0 bases, with 14 bases between them. Germline lookup yields CDR1 SGHRS and CDR2 YFSETQ. CDR3 DNA: TGCGCCAGCAGCCCCGTCGCGGGCGGCTCCTACGAGCAGTACTTC. It encodes CASSPVAGGSYEQYF. Together with reference TRBV5-1 and TRBJ2-7, the CDR3 gives the full variable domain: KAGVTQTPRYLIKTRGQQVTLSCSPISGHRSVSWYQQTPGQGLQFLFEYFSETQRNKGNFPGRFSGRQFSNSRSEMNVSTLELGDSALYLCASSPVAGGSYEQYFGPGTRLTVT.

The rearrangement links TRBV7-9 to TRBJ1-6; D is unresolved. This CDR3 has 16 residues. Germline lookup yields CDR1 SEHNR and CDR2 FQNEAQ (reference sequence). V lost 2 bases to trimming and J lost 3 bases, with 11 bases between them. The CDR3 DNA follows: TGTGCCAGCAGCTTATCGGCGGGGTTCTATAATTCACCCCTCCACTTT. Translation gives CASSLSAGFYNSPLHF.

The chain uses TRBV18 and TRBJ2-5, with TRBD2 matching 8 bases. The CDR3 contains 13 residues. With 6 bases clipped from V and 4 bases from J, the junction kept 4 bases outside the gene matches. From germline, CDR1 is KGHSH and CDR2 LQKENI. CDR3 sequence reads: CASSPGLGETQYF. CDR3 in DNA: TGTGCCAGCTCCCCGGGACTAGGAGAGACCCAGTACTTC.

To note about this clone: At one end, the junction sequence differs from germline, possibly due to a read error. The chain uses TRBV6-1 and TRBJ1-6; D possibly corresponds to TRBD1 (5 bases). The CDR3 spans 15 residues. CDR1 and CDR2 (germline): MNHNS, SASEGT. The CDR3: CASSDQGSNNSPLHF. The CDR3 DNA sequence: TGTGCCAGCAGTGACCAGGGCTCCAATAATTCACCCCTCCACTTT.

The chain joins TRBV5-8 to TRBJ2-3; 9 nucleotides line up with TRBD1. The V gene end was trimmed by 0 bases and the J gene end by 2 bases; junction bases not matched to a gene: 7. This CDR3 is built from 17 residues. The germline gives CDR1 SGHTS, CDR2 YDEGEE. The CDR3 reads CASSLAIGTGFTDTQYF. CDR3 DNA: TGTGCCAGCAGCTTGGCCATCGGGACAGGGTTCACAGATACGCAGTATTTT.

The rearrangement links TRBV19 to TRBJ2-5, with 8 bases aligning to TRBD1. The germline gives CDR1 LNHDA, CDR2 SQIVND (reference sequence). The CDR3 runs 16 residues. V dropped 5 bases and J dropped 2; count of bases not matched to a gene: 10. CDR3 bases: TGTGCCAGTAGTCCAAGGACAGGGTTGGGTCAAGAGACCCAGTACTTC. Its translation is CASSPRTGLGQETQYF.

The CDR3, as DNA: TGTGCCACCAGCAGAGATCTTGCTAGCGCCGGCGGGGAGCTGTTTTTT. The encoded protein is CATSRDLASAGGELFF. This rearrangement joins TRBV15 to TRBJ2-2, with D maybe TRBD2 (6 bases). Looked up from germline, CDR1 is LNHNV and CDR2 is YYDKDF (reference sequence). The ends were cut back, 0 bases at V and 7 bases at J, with 15 bases in the middle. The CDR3 runs to 16 residues.

Only one count was recorded for this clone. This chain joins TRBV5-1 and TRBJ2-7; D is possibly TRBD1 (5 bases). Trimming shortened V by 0 bases and J by 3 bases, and 22 bases separated the two germline ends. The CDR3 has 18 residues. Germline assignment: CDR1 SGHRS and CDR2 YFSETQ. As DNA, the CDR3 is TGCGCCAGCAGCTTGGGGCGTCCTGGCGGTCCAGGGCGCTACGAGCAGTACTTC. It yields the protein CASSLGRPGGPGRYEQYF.

This chain links TRBV11-3 with TRBJ2-4; a weak D match, TRBD2 (7 bases). The CDR3 covers 16 residues. Germline-derived CDR1 and CDR2 are SGHNT and YENEEA. Trimming removed 2 bases from V and 2 bases from J, with 13 bases in between. DNA of the CDR3: TGTGCCAGCAGCTTAAGAGGGAGGGGGACCAAAAACATTCAGTACTTC. Its translation is CASSLRGRGTKNIQYF.

The rearrangement uses TRBV7-2 and TRBJ2-6, with D uncertain. Looked up from germline, CDR1 is SGHTA and CDR2 is FQGNSA. V lost 5 bases and J lost 0, with 14 bases in between. There are 17 residues in the CDR3. The CDR3 DNA is TGTGCCAGCAGCCCATTCCCCTCGGGCTCTGGGGCCAACGTCCTGACTTTC. Residues: CASSPFPSGSGANVLTF.

This rearrangement joins TRBV16 to TRBJ2-3, with TRBD2 identical over 8 bases. Germline CDR1 KGHSY, CDR2 FQNENV. The CDR3 has 16 residues. V shed 5 bases and J 0 bases; nucleotides not matched to a gene: 7. The CDR3 region has the DNA TGTGCCAGCAGCGCGCGCGCGGGAGGTAGCACAGATACGCAGTATTTT. This sequence encodes CASSARAGGSTDTQYF. The full variable domain, in which reference TRBV16 and TRBJ2-3 provide the parts outside the CDR3, is GEEVAQTPKHLVRGEGQKAKLYCAPIKGHSYVFWYQQVLKNEFKFLISFQNENVFDETGMPKERFSAKCLPNSPCSLEIQATKLEDSAVYFCASSARAGGSTDTQYFGPGTRLTVL.

This clone was seen just once. The chain joins TRBV2 to TRBJ2-3; the match to TRBD2 covers 12 bases. The germline gives CDR1 SNHLY, CDR2 FYNNEI. Unmatched junction bases numbered 3, after V lost 8 bases and J lost 3 bases. The CDR3 loop spans 14 amino acids. The CDR3 protein is CASGTSGGTDTQYF. The CDR3, as DNA: TGTGCCAGCGGTACTAGCGGGGGGACAGATACGCAGTATTTT.

V gene TRBV5-4 combines with J gene TRBJ2-5; TRBD1 is a possible D gene (5 bases). This CDR3 is built from 14 residues. Trimming stripped 3 bases from V and 2 bases from J, with 11 bases between. Germline V lookup: CDR1 SGHNT, CDR2 YYREEE (reference sequence). This CDR3 reads CASSSPTVQETQYF. DNA of the CDR3: TGTGCCAGCAGCTCCCCGACAGTACAAGAGACCCAGTACTTC. The full variable domain, rest sourced from reference TRBV5-4 and TRBJ2-5, is ETGVTQSPTHLIKTRGQQVTLRCSSQSGHNTVSWYQQALGQGPQFIFQYYREEENGRGNFPPRFSGLQFPNYSSELNVNALELDDSALYLCASSSPTVQETQYFGPGTRLLVL.

The chain has TRBV5-1 and TRBJ2-3; tentative D call: TRBD2 (6 bases). The CDR3 is 15 amino acids. Germline CDR1 reads SGHRS; CDR2 reads YFSETQ. V gave up 2 bases and J gave up 5 bases, with 15 bases separating them. CDR3 DNA: TGCGCCAGCAGCTTTCTAGGAGGGGCGGGAGATACGCAGTATTTT. Amino acid sequence: CASSFLGGAGDTQYF.

The gene calls are TRBV4-1 and TRBJ2-6, with D perhaps matching TRBD2 (5 bases). Germline V gene sequence: CDR1 MGHRA, CDR2 YSYEKL. The CDR3 covers 18 residues. V was pared by 0 bases and J by 0 bases, with 12 bases between. The CDR3 DNA reads TGCGCCAGCAGCCAAGAGAGCCGAGGGTTCTCTGGGGCCAACGTCCTGACTTTC. This translates into CASSQESRGFSGANVLTF.

The chain recombines TRBV18 with TRBJ2-5, with 9 bases matching TRBD1. V shed 2 bases and J 4 bases; nucleotides not matched to a gene: 5. This CDR3 contains 15 residues. The V gene's germline CDR1 is KGHSH and CDR2 LQKENI. CDR3 amino acids: CASSPNRGPGETQYF. CDR3 sequence (DNA): TGTGCCAGCTCACCAAACAGGGGGCCCGGAGAGACCCAGTACTTC. Together with reference TRBV18 and TRBJ2-5, the CDR3 gives the full variable domain: NAGVMQNPRHLVRRRGQEARLRCSPMKGHSHVYWYRQLPEEGLKFMVYLQKENIIDESGMPKERFSAEFPKEGPSILRIQQVVRGDSAAYFCASSPNRGPGETQYFGPGTRLLVL.